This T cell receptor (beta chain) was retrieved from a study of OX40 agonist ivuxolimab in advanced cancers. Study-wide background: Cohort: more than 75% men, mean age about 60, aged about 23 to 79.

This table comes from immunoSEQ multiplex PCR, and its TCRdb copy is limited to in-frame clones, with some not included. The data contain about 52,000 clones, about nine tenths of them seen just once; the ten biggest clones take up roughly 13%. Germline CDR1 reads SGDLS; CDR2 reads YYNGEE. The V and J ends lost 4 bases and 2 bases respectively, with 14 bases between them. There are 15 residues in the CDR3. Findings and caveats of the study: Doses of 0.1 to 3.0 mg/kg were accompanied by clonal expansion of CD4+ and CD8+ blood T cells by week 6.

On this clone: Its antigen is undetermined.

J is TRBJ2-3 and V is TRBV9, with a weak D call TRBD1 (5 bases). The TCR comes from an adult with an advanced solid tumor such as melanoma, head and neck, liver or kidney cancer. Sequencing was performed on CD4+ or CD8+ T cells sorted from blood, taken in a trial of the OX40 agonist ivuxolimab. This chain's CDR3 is CASSPKRGFTDTQYF. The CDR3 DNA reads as TGTGCCAGCAGCCCCAAAAGGGGTTTCACAGATACGCAGTATTTT.